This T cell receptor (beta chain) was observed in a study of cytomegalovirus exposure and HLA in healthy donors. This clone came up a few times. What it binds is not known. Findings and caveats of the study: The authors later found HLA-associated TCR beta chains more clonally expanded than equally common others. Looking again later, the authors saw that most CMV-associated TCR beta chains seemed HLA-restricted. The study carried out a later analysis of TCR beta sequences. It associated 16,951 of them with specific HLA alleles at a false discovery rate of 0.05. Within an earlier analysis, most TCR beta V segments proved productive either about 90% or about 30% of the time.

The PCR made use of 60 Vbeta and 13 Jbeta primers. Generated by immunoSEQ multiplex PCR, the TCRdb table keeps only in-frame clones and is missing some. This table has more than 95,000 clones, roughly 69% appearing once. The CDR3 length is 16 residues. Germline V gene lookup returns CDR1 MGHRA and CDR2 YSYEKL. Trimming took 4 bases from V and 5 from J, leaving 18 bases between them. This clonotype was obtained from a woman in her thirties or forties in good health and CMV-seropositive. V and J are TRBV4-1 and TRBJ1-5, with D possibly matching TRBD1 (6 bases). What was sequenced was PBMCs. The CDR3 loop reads CASSPPGVGAHQPQHF. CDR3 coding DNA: TGCGCCAGCAGCCCTCCAGGGGTCGGGGCGCATCAGCCCCAGCATTTT.